The 7 T cell receptor beta chains reported below all come from one sample, sequenced in a study of cytomegalovirus exposure and HLA in healthy donors. The PCR contained 60 Vbeta and 13 Jbeta primers. Sequencing used immunoSEQ multiplex PCR; TCRdb keeps in-frame clones, though not all of them. The sample lists fewer than 150,000 clones; 78% were seen once. Sequences were obtained from PBMCs. The receptors here all came from a male donor in good health and CMV-seronegative.

V is TRBV5-1 and J is TRBJ2-1; TRBD1 matches at 8 bases. Looked up from germline, CDR1 is SGHRS and CDR2 is YFSETQ. J was trimmed by 2 bases and V by 2 bases; bases with no gene match: 6. The CDR3 runs to 16 residues. The CDR3 DNA reads as TGCGCCAGCAGCTTTCCGGACAGGGATACCTACAATGAGCAGTTCTTC. Translating it yields CASSFPDRDTYNEQFF.

The chain couples TRBV19 to TRBJ1-5, with no clear D. Germline values: CDR1 LNHDA, CDR2 SQIVND (reference sequence). This CDR3 has 14 amino acids. V was cut by 4 bases and J by 1 base, with 8 bases left in between. This CDR3 reads CASSTPISNQPQHF. CDR3 coding DNA: TGTGCCAGTAGTACCCCTATCAGCAATCAGCCCCAGCATTTT.

The CDR3 coding sequence is TGTGCCAGCTCAGGGACAGGACAGAACACTGAAGCTTTCTTT. It encodes CASSGTGQNTEAFF. This rearrangement joins TRBV18 to TRBJ1-1; 8 bases align to TRBD1. The CDR3 totals 14 residues. V lost 5 bases to trimming and J lost 1 base; unmatched junction nucleotides: 3. Germline CDR1 KGHSH, CDR2 LQKENI. Drawing the rest from reference TRBV18 and TRBJ1-1, the complete variable domain is NAGVMQNPRHLVRRRGQEARLRCSPMKGHSHVYWYRQLPEEGLKFMVYLQKENIIDESGMPKERFSAEFPKEGPSILRIQQVVRGDSAAYFCASSGTGQNTEAFFGQGTRLTVV.

The chain joins TRBV7-9 to TRBJ1-2; tentative D call: TRBD1 (5 bases). Germline lookup yields CDR1 SEHNR and CDR2 FQNEAQ (reference sequence). Trimming removed 0 bases from V and 4 bases from J, with 6 bases in between. The CDR3 consists of 13 residues. The CDR3 DNA is TGTGCCAGCAGCTTAGCCAGGGTCTATGGCTACACCTTC. Translation: CASSLARVYGYTF.

This clone occurred a few times. This chain links TRBV9 with TRBJ1-4, with 7 bases identical to TRBD1. The CDR3 covers 14 residues. Germline values: CDR1 SGDLS, CDR2 YYNGEE. V lost 4 bases to trimming and J lost 2 bases; unmatched junction nucleotides: 2. The DNA of the CDR3 is TGTGCCAGCAGCCCGGGACAGACTAATGAAAAACTGTTTTTT. It yields the protein CASSPGQTNEKLFF.

The chain carries TRBV6-6 and TRBJ2-7; possibly TRBD1 for D (5 bases). CDR1 is MNHNY and CDR2 is SVGAGI in the germline V gene (reference sequence). Trimming took off 5 bases at V and 3 bases at J, with 8 bases between the two ends. The CDR3 is 12 residues long. The CDR3 is CASSTDSYEQYF. The CDR3 DNA follows: TGTGCCAGCAGTACAGACAGCTACGAGCAGTACTTC.

This chain uses TRBV2 with TRBJ1-1; maybe TRBD1 (5 bases). CDR1 and CDR2 from the germline V gene are SNHLY and FYNNEI. The CDR3 is 14 amino acids. The germline V and J ends were trimmed by 3 bases and 4 bases, with 12 bases remaining between them. The CDR3 reads CASSERGGGTEAFF. Here the CDR3 DNA reads TGTGCCAGCAGTGAGAGGGGAGGTGGCACTGAAGCTTTCTTT.